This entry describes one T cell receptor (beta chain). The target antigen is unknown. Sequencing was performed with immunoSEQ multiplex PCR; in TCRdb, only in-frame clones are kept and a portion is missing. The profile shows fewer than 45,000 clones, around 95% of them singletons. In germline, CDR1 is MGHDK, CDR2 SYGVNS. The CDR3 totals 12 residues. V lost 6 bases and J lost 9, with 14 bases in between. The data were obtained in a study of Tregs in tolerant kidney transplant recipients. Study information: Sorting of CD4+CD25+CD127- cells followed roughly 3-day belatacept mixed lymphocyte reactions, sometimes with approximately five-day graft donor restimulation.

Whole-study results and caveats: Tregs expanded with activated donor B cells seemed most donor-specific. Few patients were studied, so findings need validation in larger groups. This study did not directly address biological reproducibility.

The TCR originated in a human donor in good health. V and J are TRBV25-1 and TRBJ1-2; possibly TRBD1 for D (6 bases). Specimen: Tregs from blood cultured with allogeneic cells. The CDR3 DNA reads TGTGCCAGCAGGGGGGCCCGATCCAGCTACACCTTC. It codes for CASRGARSSYTF.